The rows below give T cell receptor beta chains drawn from one sample of a study of glioma-infiltrating T cells after dendritic cell vaccination. The data were produced by immunoSEQ multiplex PCR, yet TCRdb's version contains in-frame clones alone and is incomplete. The sample includes fewer than 85,000 clones, approximately 81% seen only once; the top ten take under 8%. This sample comprised blood, obtained before dendritic cell vaccination. The receptors shown here come from a human donor with glioblastoma. Each CDR3 is given with its conserved first and last residue. A D gene is named only where the DNA matches it firmly. Some rows have no size entry. The others give once, few or many, or a class for an expanded clone.

d_call: NA; cdr3_length: 13; j_call: TRBJ2-2; v_call: TRBV7-3; clone_size: NA; cdr3_aa: CASSTTPTGELFF; cdr3_nt: TGTGCCAGCAGCACGACACCTACCGGGGAGCTGTTTTTT
d_call: NA; cdr3_length: 17; j_call: TRBJ1-3; v_call: TRBV4-3; clone_size: NA; cdr3_aa: CASSQDPGAYSGNTIYF; cdr3_nt: TGCGCCAGCAGCCAAGATCCAGGGGCTTACTCTGGAAACACCATATATTTT
d_call: NA; cdr3_length: 13; j_call: TRBJ2-5; v_call: TRBV18; clone_size: NA; cdr3_aa: CASSPPRGETQYF; cdr3_nt: TGTGCCAGCTCACCACCGAGGGGGGAGACCCAGTACTTC
d_call: TRBD2; cdr3_length: 15; j_call: TRBJ2-5; v_call: TRBV4-2; clone_size: NA; cdr3_aa: CASSQGRSGGMAQYF; cdr3_nt: TGTGCCAGCAGCCAAGGGAGGAGCGGGGGGATGGCCCAGTACTTC
d_call: NA; cdr3_length: 14; j_call: TRBJ2-4; v_call: TRBV6-5; clone_size: NA; cdr3_aa: CASSPSGTKNIQYF; cdr3_nt: TGTGCCAGCAGTCCGTCAGGGACCAAAAACATTCAGTACTTC
d_call: NA; cdr3_length: 14; j_call: TRBJ1-2; v_call: TRBV19; clone_size: NA; cdr3_aa: CASSIGDKVYGYTF; cdr3_nt: TGTGCCAGTAGTATCGGGGACAAAGTCTATGGCTACACCTTC
d_call: TRBD2; cdr3_length: 15; j_call: TRBJ2-7; v_call: TRBV5-4; clone_size: NA; cdr3_aa: CASSLSGGSSYEQYF; cdr3_nt: TGTGCCAGCAGTTTAAGCGGGGGTAGCTCCTACGAGCAGTACTTC
d_call: NA; cdr3_length: 12; j_call: TRBJ2-7; v_call: TRBV2; clone_size: NA; cdr3_aa: CASSRQYYEQYF; cdr3_nt: TGTGCCAGCTCACGACAGTACTACGAGCAGTACTTC
d_call: TRBD1; cdr3_length: 16; j_call: TRBJ2-3; v_call: TRBV11-2; clone_size: NA; cdr3_aa: CASSSTQTGGADTQYF; cdr3_nt: TGTGCCAGCAGCTCAACTCAGACAGGGGGCGCGGATACGCAGTATTTT
d_call: TRBD1; cdr3_length: 18; j_call: TRBJ1-2; v_call: TRBV29-1; clone_size: NA; cdr3_aa: CSVEDLPRQGAMFYGYTF; cdr3_nt: TGCAGCGTTGAAGATCTTCCTCGACAGGGGGCGATGTTTTATGGCTACACCTTC
d_call: TRBD2; cdr3_length: 17; j_call: TRBJ2-1; v_call: TRBV9; clone_size: NA; cdr3_aa: CASSEGTSGGAWNEQFF; cdr3_nt: TGTGCCAGCAGCGAGGGGACTAGCGGGGGGGCCTGGAATGAGCAGTTCTTC
d_call: TRBD1; cdr3_length: 15; j_call: TRBJ2-5; v_call: TRBV6-5; clone_size: NA; cdr3_aa: CASSRRQGMGETQYF; cdr3_nt: TGTGCCAGCAGTAGACGACAGGGGATGGGGGAGACCCAGTACTTC
d_call: NA; cdr3_length: 13; j_call: TRBJ2-5; v_call: TRBV9; clone_size: once; cdr3_aa: CASSVGGQETQYF; cdr3_nt: TGTGCCAGCAGCGTTGGCGGACAAGAGACCCAGTACTTC
d_call: NA; cdr3_length: 11; j_call: TRBJ2-1; v_call: TRBV19; clone_size: NA; cdr3_aa: CASARGNEQFF; cdr3_nt: TGTGCCAGTGCCCGGGGAAATGAGCAGTTCTTC
d_call: NA; cdr3_length: 12; j_call: TRBJ2-1; v_call: TRBV18; clone_size: NA; cdr3_aa: CASSPSYNEQFF; cdr3_nt: TGTGCCAGCTCACCCAGCTACAATGAGCAGTTCTTC
d_call: NA; cdr3_length: 15; j_call: TRBJ2-7; v_call: TRBV18; clone_size: NA; cdr3_aa: CASSPVRTVTYEQYF; cdr3_nt: TGTGCCAGCTCACCTGTAAGAACAGTAACCTACGAGCAGTACTTC
d_call: NA; cdr3_length: 13; j_call: TRBJ2-7; v_call: TRBV27; clone_size: NA; cdr3_aa: CASSWGLGYEQYF; cdr3_nt: TGTGCCAGCAGTTGGGGACTCGGCTACGAGCAGTACTTC
d_call: TRBD2; cdr3_length: 17; j_call: TRBJ2-7; v_call: TRBV10-3; clone_size: NA; cdr3_aa: CAISESAASGGFYEQYF; cdr3_nt: TGTGCCATCAGTGAGTCTGCGGCTAGCGGGGGCTTCTACGAGCAGTACTTC
d_call: NA; cdr3_length: 13; j_call: TRBJ1-1; v_call: TRBV29-1; clone_size: few; cdr3_aa: CSVEGGQWTEAFF; cdr3_nt: TGCAGCGTTGAAGGGGGGCAGTGGACTGAAGCTTTCTTT
d_call: TRBD1; cdr3_length: 15; j_call: TRBJ2-7; v_call: TRBV4-3; clone_size: once; cdr3_aa: CASSQISGTGHEQYF; cdr3_nt: TGCGCCAGCAGCCAAATATCCGGGACAGGGCACGAGCAGTACTTC
d_call: TRBD1; cdr3_length: 15; j_call: TRBJ1-6; v_call: TRBV5-6; clone_size: few; cdr3_aa: CASSLAGTGSSPLHF; cdr3_nt: TGTGCCAGCAGCTTGGCCGGGACAGGATCCTCACCCCTCCACTTT
d_call: TRBD2; cdr3_length: 14; j_call: TRBJ2-7; v_call: TRBV2; clone_size: NA; cdr3_aa: CASSGLAAIYEQYF; cdr3_nt: TGTGCCAGCAGTGGACTAGCGGCCATCTACGAGCAGTACTTC
d_call: NA; cdr3_length: 14; j_call: TRBJ2-1; v_call: TRBV9; clone_size: NA; cdr3_aa: CASSVASDNNEQFF; cdr3_nt: TGTGCCAGCAGCGTAGCTAGCGACAACAATGAGCAGTTCTTC
d_call: NA; cdr3_length: 14; j_call: TRBJ2-3; v_call: TRBV7-3; clone_size: NA; cdr3_aa: CASSFEARTDTQYF; cdr3_nt: TGTGCCAGCAGCTTTGAAGCACGCACAGATACGCAGTATTTT
d_call: NA; cdr3_length: 14; j_call: TRBJ1-1; v_call: TRBV6-1; clone_size: NA; cdr3_aa: CASKLGTLNTEAFF; cdr3_nt: TGTGCCAGCAAGCTCGGGACATTGAACACTGAAGCTTTCTTT
d_call: TRBD1; cdr3_length: 15; j_call: TRBJ1-6; v_call: TRBV6-5; clone_size: NA; cdr3_aa: CASSYSGQGGSPLHF; cdr3_nt: TGTGCCAGCAGTTACTCGGGACAGGGAGGCTCACCCCTCCACTTT
d_call: TRBD2; cdr3_length: 16; j_call: TRBJ2-7; v_call: TRBV18; clone_size: NA; cdr3_aa: CASSPPKVAGGNEQYF; cdr3_nt: TGTGCCAGCTCACCACCGAAGGTAGCGGGGGGGAACGAGCAGTACTTC
d_call: TRBD2; cdr3_length: 15; j_call: TRBJ2-3; v_call: TRBV6-6; clone_size: NA; cdr3_aa: CASNPGLAGPDTQYF; cdr3_nt: TGTGCCAGCAACCCGGGACTAGCGGGGCCGGATACGCAGTATTTT
d_call: TRBD1; cdr3_length: 13; j_call: TRBJ1-2; v_call: TRBV9; clone_size: NA; cdr3_aa: CASSGQGNGGYTF; cdr3_nt: TGTGCCAGCAGCGGACAGGGCAATGGCGGCTACACCTTC
d_call: NA; cdr3_length: 15; j_call: TRBJ2-3; v_call: TRBV19; clone_size: NA; cdr3_aa: CASSIDRASTDTQYF; cdr3_nt: TGTGCCAGTAGTATCGACAGAGCTAGCACAGATACGCAGTATTTT
d_call: NA; cdr3_length: 14; j_call: TRBJ1-1; v_call: TRBV7-3; clone_size: NA; cdr3_aa: CASSSTGDNTEAFF; cdr3_nt: TGTGCCAGCAGCTCGACAGGAGACAACACTGAAGCTTTCTTT
d_call: TRBD2; cdr3_length: 15; j_call: TRBJ2-1; v_call: TRBV7-3; clone_size: once; cdr3_aa: CASSNSGGALDEQFF; cdr3_nt: TGTGCCAGCAGCAATAGCGGGGGGGCGTTGGATGAGCAGTTCTTC
d_call: TRBD1; cdr3_length: 14; j_call: TRBJ1-3; v_call: TRBV28; clone_size: NA; cdr3_aa: CASRTGGSGNTIYF; cdr3_nt: TGTGCCAGCAGAACAGGGGGTTCCGGAAACACCATATATTTT
d_call: TRBD1; cdr3_length: 14; j_call: TRBJ2-7; v_call: TRBV13; clone_size: NA; cdr3_aa: CASSAGQGANEQYF; cdr3_nt: TGTGCCAGCAGCGCCGGGCAGGGGGCGAACGAGCAGTACTTC
d_call: TRBD1; cdr3_length: 19; j_call: TRBJ2-3; v_call: TRBV4-2; clone_size: NA; cdr3_aa: CASSQVFGTGGFFPDTQYF; cdr3_nt: TGTGCCAGCAGCCAAGTCTTTGGGACAGGGGGCTTTTTCCCAGATACGCAGTATTTT
d_call: TRBD1; cdr3_length: 15; j_call: TRBJ2-1; v_call: TRBV6-5; clone_size: once; cdr3_aa: CASSYDRGPYNEQFF; cdr3_nt: TGTGCCAGCAGTTACGACAGGGGGCCATACAATGAGCAGTTCTTC
d_call: NA; cdr3_length: 16; j_call: TRBJ2-3; v_call: TRBV7-2; clone_size: NA; cdr3_aa: CASSSSTRGSTDTQYF; cdr3_nt: TGTGCCAGCAGCTCATCGACTAGGGGAAGCACAGATACGCAGTATTTT
d_call: NA; cdr3_length: 12; j_call: TRBJ1-4; v_call: TRBV10-3; clone_size: NA; cdr3_aa: CAIGTPNEKLFF; cdr3_nt: TGTGCCATCGGGACACCCAATGAAAAACTGTTTTTT
d_call: TRBD1; cdr3_length: 16; j_call: TRBJ1-2; v_call: TRBV4-1; clone_size: NA; cdr3_aa: CASSQEMGQGNYGYTF; cdr3_nt: TGCGCCAGCAGCCAAGAGATGGGACAGGGTAACTATGGCTACACCTTC
d_call: TRBD2; cdr3_length: 18; j_call: TRBJ2-1; v_call: TRBV9; clone_size: NA; cdr3_aa: CASSLGTSGGGSAREQFF; cdr3_nt: TGTGCCAGCAGCCTAGGGACTAGCGGGGGGGGATCGGCGCGGGAGCAGTTCTTC
d_call: NA; cdr3_length: 14; j_call: TRBJ2-2; v_call: TRBV6-1; clone_size: NA; cdr3_aa: CASSTTGNTGELFF; cdr3_nt: TGTGCCAGCAGTACAACGGGAAACACCGGGGAGCTGTTTTTT
d_call: TRBD1; cdr3_length: 14; j_call: TRBJ2-5; v_call: TRBV6-5; clone_size: NA; cdr3_aa: CASSLTGGGETQYF; cdr3_nt: TGTGCCAGCAGTCTCACAGGGGGCGGAGAGACCCAGTACTTC
d_call: NA; cdr3_length: 11; j_call: TRBJ1-6; v_call: TRBV19; clone_size: few; cdr3_aa: CASSTGSPLHF; cdr3_nt: TGTGCCAGTAGTACGGGTTCACCCCTCCACTTT
d_call: TRBD1; cdr3_length: 15; j_call: TRBJ2-7; v_call: TRBV6-1; clone_size: few; cdr3_aa: CASSTRDRGPGEQYF; cdr3_nt: TGTGCCAGCAGTACCCGGGACAGGGGGCCTGGAGAGCAGTACTTC
d_call: TRBD1; cdr3_length: 17; j_call: TRBJ1-2; v_call: TRBV7-2; clone_size: NA; cdr3_aa: CASSLLGRGRLYYGYTF; cdr3_nt: TGTGCCAGCAGCTTATTAGGCAGGGGGCGCCTCTACTATGGCTACACCTTC
d_call: TRBD2; cdr3_length: 17; j_call: TRBJ2-7; v_call: TRBV2; clone_size: medium-sized; cdr3_aa: CASSEAVVAGDEDEQYF; cdr3_nt: TGTGCCAGCAGTGAAGCGGTAGTGGCGGGGGATGAAGACGAGCAGTACTTC
d_call: NA; cdr3_length: 14; j_call: TRBJ2-1; v_call: TRBV7-2; clone_size: NA; cdr3_aa: CASSLNSNYNEQFF; cdr3_nt: TGTGCCAGCAGCTTGAATAGTAACTACAATGAGCAGTTCTTC